The subject of this entry is one TCR beta chain. The data derive from a study of T cell responses to AZD1222 COVID-19 vaccine. TCRdb's copy holds only in-frame clones and misses some; the assay was immunoSEQ multiplex PCR. In the table there are around 140,000 clones, about 90% of which are singletons. V shed 0 bases and J 6 bases; nucleotides not matched to a gene: 7. Germline values: CDR1 KGHSH, CDR2 LQKENI. The CDR3 loop spans 15 amino acids. This material consisted of peripheral blood, taken 28 days after the second AZD1222 dose. This TCR was recovered from an adult who received the AZD1222 COVID-19 vaccine. J is TRBJ1-1 and V is TRBV18; 7 nucleotides match TRBD1. CDR3 protein: CASSPPNRGTAEAFF. The CDR3 DNA follows: TGTGCCAGCTCACCACCTAACAGGGGTACGGCTGAAGCTTTCTTT. The full variable domain, its missing parts supplied by reference TRBV18 and TRBJ1-1, is NAGVMQNPRHLVRRRGQEARLRCSPMKGHSHVYWYRQLPEEGLKFMVYLQKENIIDESGMPKERFSAEFPKEGPSILRIQQVVRGDSAAYFCASSPPNRGTAEAFFGQGTRLTVV.